One and the same sample provided the 14 T cell receptor beta chains below, sequenced in a study of cytomegalovirus exposure and HLA in healthy donors. PCR was performed using 60 Vbeta and 13 Jbeta primers. Profiling relied on immunoSEQ multiplex PCR, and the TCRdb table lists in-frame clones only, not all of them. This sample yields fewer than 120,000 clones, of which about 90% are seen a single time; more than 1.5% belongs to the top ten. Sequences were obtained from PBMCs. The receptor source for this set is a man aged 40-50 years in good health and CMV-seronegative.

This clone was seen only a few times. In DNA form, the CDR3 reads TGTGCCAGCAGCTTAAGCGGGACAGGGAAAGAGACCCAGTACTTC. Translated, it gives CASSLSGTGKETQYF. V is TRBV7-7 and J is TRBJ2-5; 9 bases line up with TRBD1. The CDR3 totals 15 residues. The V and J ends lost 2 bases and 3 bases, in that order; junction bases with no gene match: 4. Germline assignment: CDR1 SSHAT and CDR2 FNYEAQ (reference sequence). The full variable domain, its missing parts supplied by reference TRBV7-7 and TRBJ2-5, is GAGVSQSPRYKVTKRGQDVTLRCDPISSHATLYWYQQALGQGPEFLTYFNYEAQPDKSGLPSDRFSAERPEGSISTLTIQRTEQRDSAMYRCASSLSGTGKETQYFGPGTRLLVL.

The chain has TRBV27 and TRBJ2-1, with 12 nucleotides matching TRBD1. Germline CDR1 MNHEY, CDR2 SMNVEV (reference sequence). This CDR3 is 18 amino acids long. With V trimmed by 5 bases and J by 9 bases, 17 bases remained unmatched. This CDR3 reads CASSHSPNRDRGPVEQFF. CDR3 bases: TGTGCCAGCAGTCACAGCCCTAACCGGGACAGGGGGCCGGTTGAGCAGTTCTTC.

The CDR3 loop is CASSYSLLGGVQEQYF. CDR3 DNA: TGTGCCAGCAGTTACTCCCTTCTCGGGGGGGTCCAAGAGCAGTACTTC. The chain links TRBV6-5 to TRBJ2-7, with 8 positions matching TRBD2. CDR1 is MNHEY and CDR2 is SVGAGI in the germline V gene. After removal of 0 bases from V and 7 bases from J, the junction contained 11 bases not matched to a gene. This CDR3 has 16 amino acids.

This clone was observed a single time. The rearrangement uses TRBV5-4 and TRBJ1-6; weak D call: TRBD1 (6 bases). Trimming pared 4 bases from V and 9 bases from J, leaving 17 bases between. CDR1 is SGHNT, CDR2 YYREEE, per germline (reference sequence). The CDR3 covers 15 residues. The CDR3 region has the DNA TGTGCCAGCAGCCCGGGGCCAGGGGAGGGTTCACCCCTCCACTTT. This gives the protein CASSPGPGEGSPLHF.

The chain couples TRBV2 to TRBJ1-4; D is perhaps TRBD1 (5 bases). CDR1 SNHLY and CDR2 FYNNEI come from the germline V gene. The CDR3 runs 12 residues. Between the trimmed V and J ends, which lost 8 bases and 4 bases, there was a span of 8 bases. The CDR3: CASDRYNEKLFF. CDR3 nucleotide sequence: TGTGCCAGCGACAGATATAATGAAAAACTGTTTTTT. The whole variable domain, remainder taken from reference TRBV2 and TRBJ1-4, is EPEVTQTPSHQVTQMGQEVILRCVPISNHLYFYWYRQILGQKVEFLVSFYNNEISEKSEIFDDQFSVERPDGSNFTLKIRSTKLEDSAMYFCASDRYNEKLFFGSGTQLSVL.

In DNA form, the CDR3 reads TGTGCCAGCAGCTTAAGGGGGCGTGCTGGGAACACTGAAGCTTTCTTT. This sequence encodes CASSLRGRAGNTEAFF. The chain uses TRBV7-9 and TRBJ1-1, with TRBD1 matching 7 bases. Germline V gives CDR1 SEHNR, CDR2 FQNEAQ (reference sequence). The V and J ends lost 2 bases and 1 base, in that order; junction bases with no gene match: 7. CDR3 size: 16 residues.

V is TRBV6-1 and J is TRBJ1-5; a weak D match, TRBD1 (6 bases). V was pared by 2 bases and J by 1 base, with 9 bases between. The length of the CDR3 is 15 residues. The germline gives CDR1 MNHNS, CDR2 SASEGT. The DNA for the CDR3 is TGTGCCAGCAGTGAAAGGACAGCGAGCAATCAGCCCCAGCATTTT. Translation: CASSERTASNQPQHF.

This clone came up once. This sequence joins TRBV6-5 and TRBJ2-3, with 11 bases identical to TRBD2. This CDR3 comprises 14 residues. V shed 6 bases and J 4 bases; nucleotides not matched to a gene: 3. Germline assignment: CDR1 MNHEY and CDR2 SVGAGI. The DNA of the CDR3 is TGTGCCAGCAGGACTAGCGGGGCCTCAGATACGCAGTATTTT. Protein: CASRTSGASDTQYF.

This clone has only a few counts. The chain has TRBV4-1 and TRBJ2-2; 8 bases agree with TRBD1. The ends lost 3 bases at V and 4 bases at J; junction bases unmatched: 7. The CDR3 is 16 residues long. CDR1 is MGHRA, CDR2 YSYEKL, per germline. CDR3 amino acids: CASSHGRGLATGELFF. CDR3 nucleotides: TGCGCCAGCAGCCACGGCAGGGGGCTGGCCACCGGGGAGCTGTTTTTT.

The genes are TRBV7-2 and TRBJ1-1; possibly TRBD1 for D (5 bases). Germline CDR1 reads SGHTA; CDR2 reads FQGNSA. This CDR3 contains 14 residues. Trimming pared 3 bases from V and 4 bases from J, leaving 12 bases between. The CDR3 nucleotides read TGTGCCAGCAGCTTGTCAGACCAGGGCACTGAAGCTTTCTTT. It encodes CASSLSDQGTEAFF.

The V call is TRBV7-9, the J call TRBJ1-1, with 8 nucleotides matching TRBD1. The CDR3 consists of 16 residues. Per the germline V gene, CDR1 is SEHNR and CDR2 is FQNEAQ (reference sequence). With V trimmed by 10 bases and J by 0 bases, 13 bases remained unmatched. The CDR3 DNA reads TGTGCCACCTCAAGGACAGGGACTCTCATGAACACTGAAGCTTTCTTT. Protein sequence: CATSRTGTLMNTEAFF.

This clone was found a few times. V gene TRBV7-2 combines with J gene TRBJ1-5; 11 bases agree with TRBD1. The CDR3 runs to 17 residues. Unmatched junction bases numbered 4, after V lost 1 base and J lost 2 bases. Germline assignment: CDR1 SGHTA and CDR2 FQGNSA. Here the CDR3 DNA reads TGTGCCAGCAGCTTAGGAAGGGGACAGGGGGGCAATCAGCCCCAGCATTTT. It translates to CASSLGRGQGGNQPQHF.

The chain carries TRBV30 and TRBJ2-7; D is perhaps TRBD1 (5 bases). V was cut by 3 bases and J by 2 bases, with 14 bases left in between. This CDR3 region has 14 residues. CDR1 and CDR2 from the germline V gene are GTSNPN and SVGIG (reference sequence). CDR3 loop: CAWRKGASTYEQYF. The CDR3 DNA sequence: TGTGCCTGGAGGAAAGGGGCGTCCACCTACGAGCAGTACTTC.

The V and J genes are TRBV5-8 and TRBJ1-1; D unresolved. The CDR3 totals 13 residues. The ends were cut back, 3 bases at V and 10 bases at J, with 16 bases in the middle. CDR1 is SGHTS and CDR2 is YDEGEE in the germline V gene. The CDR3 sequence is CASSSQSFAGAFF. For the CDR3, the DNA is TGTGCCAGCAGCTCCCAGAGTTTTGCAGGAGCTTTCTTT. Variable domain in full (rest from reference TRBV5-8 and TRBJ1-1): EAGVTQSPTHLIKTRGQQATLRCSPISGHTSVYWYQQALGLGLQFLLWYDEGEERNRGNFPPRFSGRQFPNYSSELNVNALELEDSALYLCASSSQSFAGAFFGQGTRLTVV.